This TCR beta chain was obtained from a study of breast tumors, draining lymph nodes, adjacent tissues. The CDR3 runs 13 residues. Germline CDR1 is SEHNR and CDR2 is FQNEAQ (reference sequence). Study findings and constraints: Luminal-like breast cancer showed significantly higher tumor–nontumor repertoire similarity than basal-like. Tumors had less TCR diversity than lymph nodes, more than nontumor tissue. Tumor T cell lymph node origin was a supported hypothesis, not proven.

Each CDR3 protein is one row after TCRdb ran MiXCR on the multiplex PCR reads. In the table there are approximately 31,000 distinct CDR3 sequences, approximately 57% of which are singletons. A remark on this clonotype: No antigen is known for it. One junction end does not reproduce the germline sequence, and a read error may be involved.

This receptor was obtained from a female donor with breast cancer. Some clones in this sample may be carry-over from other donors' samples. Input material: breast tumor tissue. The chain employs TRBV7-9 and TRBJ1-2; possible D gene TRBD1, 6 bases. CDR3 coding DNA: TGTGCCAGCAGCCCAAAAGCCAGGGGTGGCTACCCCTTC. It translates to CASSPKARGGYPF.